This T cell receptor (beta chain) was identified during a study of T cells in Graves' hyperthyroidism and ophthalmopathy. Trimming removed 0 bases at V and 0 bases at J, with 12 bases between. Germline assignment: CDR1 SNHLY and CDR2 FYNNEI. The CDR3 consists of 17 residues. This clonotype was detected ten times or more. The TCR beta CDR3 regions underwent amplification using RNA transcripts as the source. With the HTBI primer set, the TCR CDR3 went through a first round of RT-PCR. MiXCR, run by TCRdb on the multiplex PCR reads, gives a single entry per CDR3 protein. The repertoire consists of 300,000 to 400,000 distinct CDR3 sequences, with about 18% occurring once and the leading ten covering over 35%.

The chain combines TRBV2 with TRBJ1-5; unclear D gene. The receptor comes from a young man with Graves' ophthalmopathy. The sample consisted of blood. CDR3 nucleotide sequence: TGTGCCAGCAGTGAAGCCGCTCGGTACTTTAGCAATCAGCCCCAGCATTTT. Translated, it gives CASSEAARYFSNQPQHF.